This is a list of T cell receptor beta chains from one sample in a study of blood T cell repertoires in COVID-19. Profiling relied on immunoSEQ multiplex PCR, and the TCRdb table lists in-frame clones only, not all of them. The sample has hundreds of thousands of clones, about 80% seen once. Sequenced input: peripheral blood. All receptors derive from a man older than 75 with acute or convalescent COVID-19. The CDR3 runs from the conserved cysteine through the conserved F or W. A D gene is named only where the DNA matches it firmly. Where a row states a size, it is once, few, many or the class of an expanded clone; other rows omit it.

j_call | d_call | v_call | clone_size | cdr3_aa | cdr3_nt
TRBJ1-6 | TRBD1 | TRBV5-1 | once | CASSSGQGQGSPLHF | TGCGCCAGCAGCTCGGGACAGGGGCAGGGTTCACCCCTCCACTTT
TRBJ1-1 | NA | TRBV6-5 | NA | CASSYSKALNTEAFF | TGTGCCAGCAGTTACTCGAAAGCCCTGAACACTGAAGCTTTCTTT
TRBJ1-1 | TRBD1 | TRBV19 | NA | CASSNSPGQGDTEAFF | TGTGCCAGTAGTAATTCCCCGGGACAGGGGGACACTGAAGCTTTCTTT
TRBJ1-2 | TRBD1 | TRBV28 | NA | CASSLLQGGLNYGYTF | TGTGCCAGCAGTTTATTGCAGGGGGGCCTTAACTATGGCTACACCTTC
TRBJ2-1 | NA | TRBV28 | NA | CASGRAEAPYNEQFF | TGTGCCAGCGGACGGGCGGAGGCTCCATACAATGAGCAGTTCTTC
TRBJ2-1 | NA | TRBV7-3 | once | CASSPRQSTYNEQFF | TGTGCCAGCAGCCCTAGACAGTCTACTTACAATGAGCAGTTCTTC
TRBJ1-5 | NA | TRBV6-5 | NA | CASQQGTKQPQHF | TGTGCCAGCCAGCAGGGGACAAAACAGCCCCAGCATTTT
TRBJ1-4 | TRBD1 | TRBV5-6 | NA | CASSGKDRVGEKLFF | TGTGCCAGCAGCGGAAAGGACAGGGTAGGCGAAAAACTGTTTTTT
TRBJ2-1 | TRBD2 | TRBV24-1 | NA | CATSDPGLAGATSSYNEQFF | TGTGCCACCAGTGACCCGGGACTAGCGGGAGCCACAAGCTCCTACAATGAGCAGTTCTTC
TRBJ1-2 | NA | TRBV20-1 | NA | CSAGSYGYTF | TGCAGTGCTGGGAGCTATGGCTACACCTTC
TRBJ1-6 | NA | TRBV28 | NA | CASSLGLRGNSPLHF | TGTGCCAGCAGTTTAGGGCTGAGGGGGAATTCACCCCTCCACTTT
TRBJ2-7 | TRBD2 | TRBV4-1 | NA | CASSQGWPSGGYEQYF | TGCGCCAGCAGCCAAGGTTGGCCTAGCGGGGGCTACGAGCAGTACTTC
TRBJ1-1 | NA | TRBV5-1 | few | CASSLEPFADTEAFF | TGCGCCAGCAGCTTGGAGCCCTTCGCCGACACTGAAGCTTTCTTT
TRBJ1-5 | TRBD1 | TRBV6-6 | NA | CASSRGRQGRNSNQPQHF | TGTGCCAGCAGTCGAGGGAGACAGGGCCGCAATAGCAATCAGCCCCAGCATTTT
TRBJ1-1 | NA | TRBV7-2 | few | CASSLQFEAFF | TGTGCCAGCAGCTTACAATTTGAAGCTTTCTTT
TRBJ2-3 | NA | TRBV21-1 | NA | CASPWGPRPTDTQYF | TGTGCCAGCCCTTGGGGGCCGAGGCCCACAGATACGCAGTATTTT
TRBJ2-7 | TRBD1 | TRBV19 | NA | CASSMEGTGSKQYF | TGTGCCAGTAGTATGGAGGGGACAGGTTCGAAGCAGTACTTC
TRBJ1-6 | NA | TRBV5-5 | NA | CASSFPAGYNSPLHF | TGTGCCAGCAGCTTTCCCGCAGGGTATAATTCACCCCTCCACTTT
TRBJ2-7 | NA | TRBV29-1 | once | CSVGSRQASYEQYF | TGCAGCGTCGGATCCAGGCAGGCTTCATACGAGCAGTACTTC
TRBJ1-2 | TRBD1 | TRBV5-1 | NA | CASTRDSANYGYTF | TGCGCCAGCACTAGGGACAGTGCTAACTATGGCTACACCTTC
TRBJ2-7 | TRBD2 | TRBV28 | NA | CASSPLAAAYEQYF | TGTGCCAGCAGCCCCCTAGCGGCCGCCTACGAGCAGTACTTC
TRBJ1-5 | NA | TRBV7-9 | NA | CASSLTGGDNQPQHF | TGTGCCAGCAGCTTAACAGGCGGGGACAATCAGCCCCAGCATTTT
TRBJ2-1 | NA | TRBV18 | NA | CASSPLTRNEQFF | TGTGCCAGCTCACCGCTGACTCGCAATGAGCAGTTCTTC
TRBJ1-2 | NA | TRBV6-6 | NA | CASRRGEYYGYTF | TGTGCCAGCAGACGGGGGGAGTACTATGGCTACACCTTC
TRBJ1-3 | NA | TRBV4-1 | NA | CASSQLQISGNTIYF | TGCGCCAGCAGCCAGTTACAGATCTCTGGAAACACCATATATTTT
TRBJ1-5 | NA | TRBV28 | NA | CASSLISGIRSNQPQHF | TGTGCCAGCAGTTTGATATCAGGGATCAGGAGCAATCAGCCCCAGCATTTT
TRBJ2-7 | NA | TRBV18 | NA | CASSPTGYEQYF | TGTGCCAGCTCACCAACAGGTTACGAGCAGTACTTC
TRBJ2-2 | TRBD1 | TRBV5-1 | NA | CASSLFGQGFSGELFF | TGCGCCAGCAGCTTGTTTGGACAGGGGTTTTCTGGGGAGCTGTTTTTT
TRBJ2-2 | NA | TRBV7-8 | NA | CASSWGATGSHTGELFF | TGTGCCAGCAGCTGGGGGGCGACAGGGTCGCACACCGGGGAGCTGTTTTTT
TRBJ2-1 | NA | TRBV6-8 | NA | CASSYSPFSYNEQFF | TGTGCCAGCAGTTACTCTCCATTCTCCTACAATGAGCAGTTCTTC
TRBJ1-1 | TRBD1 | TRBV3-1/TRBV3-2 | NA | CASTPNSVRQGGTEAFF | TGTGCCAGCACCCCCAACTCCGTCAGACAGGGTGGTACTGAAGCTTTCTTT
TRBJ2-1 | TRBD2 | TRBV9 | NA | CASSPGLAGDRSYNEQFF | TGTGCCAGCAGCCCGGGACTAGCGGGAGACCGGTCCTACAATGAGCAGTTCTTC
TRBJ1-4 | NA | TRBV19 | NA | CASSPRVGEKLFF | TGTGCCAGTAGTCCCAGGGTAGGAGAAAAACTGTTTTTT
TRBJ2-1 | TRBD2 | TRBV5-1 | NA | CASRPLAGGNEQFF | TGCGCCAGCAGACCTTTAGCGGGGGGCAATGAGCAGTTCTTC
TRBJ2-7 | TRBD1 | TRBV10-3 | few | CAISESGTGPSYEQYF | TGTGCCATCAGTGAGTCGGGGACAGGGCCCTCCTACGAGCAGTACTTC
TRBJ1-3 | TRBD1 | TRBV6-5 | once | CASRKTGTGNTIYF | TGTGCCAGCAGAAAGACAGGGACTGGAAACACCATATATTTT
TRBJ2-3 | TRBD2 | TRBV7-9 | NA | CAIDRVLQKLAGVGTQYF | TGTGCCATCGACAGGGTCCTCCAAAAACTAGCGGGAGTCGGTACGCAGTATTTT